This TCR beta chain came from a study of CD8 T cells in Susac syndrome. Germline assignment: CDR1 LNHDA and CDR2 SQIVND (reference sequence). V lost 2 bases and J 5 bases, leaving 18 bases between the germline ends. CDR3 size: 17 residues. In contrast to the negatively isolated CD8+ and CD4+ T cells, TEMRA cells were FACS-enriched. Random-hexamer reverse transcription was applied to roughly 0.5 to 1 ug RNA. TCRdb re-derived calls from the immunoSEQ multiplex PCR reads in MiXCR, one entry per CDR3 protein. Among some 130,000 distinct CDR3 sequences listed, roughly 80% were seen once. The specimen sequenced was CD8+ T cells from PBMCs. The V call is TRBV19, the J call TRBJ2-2; D uncertain. The sequence derives from a human donor with multiple sclerosis. The CDR3 loop reads CASSIFWGIRKTGELFF. The CDR3 DNA reads TGTGCCAGTAGTATATTCTGGGGAATAAGGAAGACCGGGGAGCTGTTTTTT.